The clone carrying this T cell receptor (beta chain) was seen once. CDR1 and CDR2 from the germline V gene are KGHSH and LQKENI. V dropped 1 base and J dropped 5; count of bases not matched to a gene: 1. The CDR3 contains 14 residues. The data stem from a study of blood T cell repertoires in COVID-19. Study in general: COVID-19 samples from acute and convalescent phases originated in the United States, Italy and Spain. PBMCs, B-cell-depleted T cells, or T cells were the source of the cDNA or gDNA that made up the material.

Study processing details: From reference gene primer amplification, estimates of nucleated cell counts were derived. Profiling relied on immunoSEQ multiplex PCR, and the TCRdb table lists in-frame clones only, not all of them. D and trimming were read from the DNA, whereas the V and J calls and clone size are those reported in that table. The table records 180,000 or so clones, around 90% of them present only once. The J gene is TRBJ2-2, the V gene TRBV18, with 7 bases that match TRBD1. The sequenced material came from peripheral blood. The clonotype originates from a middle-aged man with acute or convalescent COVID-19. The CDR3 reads CASSPRQGTGELFF. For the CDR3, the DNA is TGTGCCAGCTCACCACGACAGGGAACCGGGGAGCTGTTTTTT.